A selection of T cell receptor beta chains follows, all from one sample in a study of T cell changes during pregnancy in multiple sclerosis. Assay used: immunoSEQ multiplex PCR; TCRdb lists only in-frame clones, some missing. This sample has 100,000 or so clones, with 75% to 95% found just once. Here the sequenced sample was peripheral blood, taken in the second trimester of pregnancy. The origin of the receptors is a female donor with multiple sclerosis, enrolled in a pregnancy study. CDR3s include the opening cysteine and the closing phenylalanine or tryptophan. The D gene is left open where the match is weak. Rows give clone size only sometimes, using once, few, many, or a class for an expanded clone.

j_call d_call clone_size v_call cdr3_nt cdr3_aa
TRBJ2-7 NA NA TRBV11-1 TGTGCCAGCAGCTTAGAGCGATTTTACGAGCAGTACTTC CASSLERFYEQYF
TRBJ2-3 TRBD2 NA TRBV6-5 TGTGCCAGCAGTTACTCGCGGGAGGGCCCGAGGCAGTATTTT CASSYSREGPRQYF
TRBJ1-2 TRBD1 once TRBV23-1 TGCGCCAGCAGTCCACGCTCAGGGGGCAATGGCTACACCTTC CASSPRSGGNGYTF
TRBJ1-5 NA NA TRBV19 TGTGCCAGTAGTACCGGGGGGATGACTCAGCCCCAGCATTTT CASSTGGMTQPQHF
TRBJ2-1 NA NA TRBV19 TGTGCCAGTAGTATCCCTCGGGGGAGCTCCTACAATGAGCAGTTCTTC CASSIPRGSSYNEQFF
TRBJ1-1 NA NA TRBV5-1 TGCGCCAGCAGCTTGACAAACCCAGGGCTGAACACTGAAGCTTTCTTT CASSLTNPGLNTEAFF
TRBJ2-7 NA NA TRBV7-2 TGTGCCAGCAGCACTAGTGCATACGAGCAGTACTTC CASSTSAYEQYF
TRBJ2-7 NA NA TRBV28 TGTGCCAGCAGTTCATCCGACAGAAGCTCCTACGAGCAGTACTTC CASSSSDRSSYEQYF
TRBJ1-2 TRBD1 NA TRBV9 TGTGCCAGCAGCACACCTCGGGACAGCCCGGACTATGGCTACACCTTC CASSTPRDSPDYGYTF
TRBJ2-7 NA once TRBV6-5 TGTGCCAGCAGTTACTCGAATCTACCCCTGACCTACGAGCAGTACTTC CASSYSNLPLTYEQYF
TRBJ2-3 TRBD2 NA TRBV5-1 TGCGCCAGCAGCTTTTCGTCGGGAGGGCCGAAAGATACGCAGTATTTT CASSFSSGGPKDTQYF
TRBJ2-1 NA NA TRBV4-3 TGCGCCAGCAGCCAAGATTGGAGGGTGACCTACAATGAGCAGTTCTTC CASSQDWRVTYNEQFF
TRBJ2-7 TRBD1 NA TRBV6-5 TGTGCCAGCAGTACAAGAAGGGACAGGAGTTACGAGCAGTACTTC CASSTRRDRSYEQYF
TRBJ2-1 TRBD2 NA TRBV19 TGTGCCAGTAGTCACCGTAGCGGGATTTTCTACAATGAGCAGTTCTTC CASSHRSGIFYNEQFF
TRBJ2-7 NA NA TRBV5-1 TGCGCCAGCAGCCCCGGCTACGAGCAGTACTTC CASSPGYEQYF
TRBJ2-5 NA NA TRBV6-6 TGTGCCAGCACTCAGGGGAAAGAGACCCAGTACTTC CASTQGKETQYF
TRBJ2-6 NA NA TRBV15 TGTGCCACCAGCGGAGACAGCTCTGGGGCCAACGTCCTGACTTTC CATSGDSSGANVLTF
TRBJ1-3 NA NA TRBV28 TGTGCCAGCAGTTTAACGGGGGATCCGTCTGGAAACACCATATATTTT CASSLTGDPSGNTIYF
TRBJ2-7 TRBD2 NA TRBV6-1 TGTGCCAGCAGTGAGGGACCTCGAGCCTCAAGAACTAGCGGGAACTACGAGCAGTACTTC CASSEGPRASRTSGNYEQYF
TRBJ2-1 TRBD2 NA TRBV5-1 TGCGCCAGCAGCTTGGGGACTAGCGGGAGCGGTGGTGAGCAGTTCTTC CASSLGTSGSGGEQFF
TRBJ2-3 NA NA TRBV28 TGTGCCAGCAGTTTGAGAAATCTCGAGGATACGCAGTATTTT CASSLRNLEDTQYF
TRBJ1-1 NA NA TRBV18 TGTGCCAGCTCACCGAAGATCGGGACTGAAGCTTTCTTT CASSPKIGTEAFF
TRBJ2-5 NA NA TRBV19 TGTGCCAGCAGGGGACATGGCCAAGAGACCCAGTACTTC CASRGHGQETQYF
TRBJ2-2 TRBD1 NA TRBV4-3 TGCGCCAGCAGCCAAGGACAGGGAACCGGGGAGCTGTTTTTT CASSQGQGTGELFF
TRBJ2-1 TRBD2 NA TRBV5-1 TGCGCCAGCAGCTTCCTAGCGGGGAACTACAATGAGCAGTTCTTC CASSFLAGNYNEQFF
TRBJ2-1 NA once TRBV6-5 TGTGCCAGCAGCCAGGAAGACATTTACAATGAGCAGTTCTTC CASSQEDIYNEQFF
TRBJ2-7 TRBD2 once TRBV6-6 TGTGCCAGCAGTTACGGGACTAGCGTTTACGAGCAGTACTTC CASSYGTSVYEQYF
TRBJ2-7 NA NA TRBV21-1 TGTGCCAGCCGGGGACAGGGGAACAACGAGCAGTACTTC CASRGQGNNEQYF
TRBJ2-7 NA NA TRBV11-2 TGTGCCAGCAGCCTTCGGGCCGCGGGGTCCCAGCAGTACTTC CASSLRAAGSQQYF
TRBJ2-2 NA NA TRBV28 TGTGCCAGCCGCCTTTGGCAGGGTTTGTACACCGGGGAGCTGTTTTTT CASRLWQGLYTGELFF
TRBJ2-3 TRBD2 NA TRBV5-1 TGCGCCAGCAGCTCCGGGGGGAGGGTGGTCCCCCAGTATTTT CASSSGGRVVPQYF
TRBJ1-2 TRBD1 NA TRBV6-5 TGTGCCAGCAGTCGACAGGGGGCGGGCTATGGCTACACCTTC CASSRQGAGYGYTF
TRBJ1-2 NA NA TRBV14 TGTGCCAGCAGCCAGTTCCGGTTGGGCAGGGGAGACTATGGCTACACCTTC CASSQFRLGRGDYGYTF
TRBJ2-1 TRBD2 once TRBV7-2 TGTGCCAGCAGCGGACTAGCGGGAGCGGTTGAGCAGTTCTTC CASSGLAGAVEQFF
TRBJ1-2 NA NA TRBV30 TGTGCCTCCGTTCCCGTTCTTAACTATGGCTACACCTTC CASVPVLNYGYTF